Following are 12 T cell receptor beta chains from one sample sequenced in a study of T cell responses to AZD1222 COVID-19 vaccine. Measured with immunoSEQ multiplex PCR; TCRdb has only the in-frame clones, and not every one. The sample lists 110,000 to 150,000 clones; approximately 94% were seen once. Sequencing was performed on peripheral blood, taken on day 0 of AZD1222 vaccination. The receptor source for this set is an adult in good health.

This chain links TRBV28 with TRBJ1-2, with no clear D. The germline V gene encodes CDR1 MDHEN and CDR2 SYDVKM. V lost 1 base, J lost 5 bases, and 8 bases lay in between. The length of the CDR3 is 13 residues. The CDR3 loop is CASSLFAWYGYTF. CDR3 nucleotide sequence: TGTGCCAGCAGTTTATTTGCTTGGTATGGCTACACCTTC.

The J gene is TRBJ2-7, the V gene TRBV11-2; TRBD1 aligns across 7 bases. Germline CDR1 is SGHAT and CDR2 is FQNNGV. The CDR3 contains 15 residues. J gave up 1 base and V 1 base, and 4 bases lay outside the gene matches. The CDR3 protein is CASSLGHRGSYEQYF. The CDR3 coding sequence is TGTGCCAGCAGCTTAGGCCACAGGGGATCCTACGAGCAGTACTTC.

This chain joins TRBV5-1 and TRBJ2-5; D gene unclear. There are 11 residues in the CDR3. The germline V gene has CDR1 SGHRS and CDR2 YFSETQ. Deletions cut 4 bases from V and 2 bases from J, with 3 bases between. The DNA for the CDR3 is TGCGCCAGCAGCACTCAAGAGACCCAGTACTTC. Its protein product is CASSTQETQYF. The variable domain in full, with the rest retrieved from reference TRBV5-1 and TRBJ2-5, is KAGVTQTPRYLIKTRGQQVTLSCSPISGHRSVSWYQQTPGQGLQFLFEYFSETQRNKGNFPGRFSGRQFSNSRSEMNVSTLELGDSALYLCASSTQETQYFGPGTRLLVL.

This clone was picked up a small number of times. This chain links TRBV15 with TRBJ2-7; 7 bases fit TRBD1. V shed 2 bases, J shed 1 base, and the junction held 17 bases outside the gene matches. The germline V gene has CDR1 LNHNV and CDR2 YYDKDF (reference sequence). The CDR3 is 19 residues long. As DNA, the CDR3 is TGTGCCACCAGCAGATCACGCGATTTAGGACAGGTCTATTCCTACGAGCAGTACTTC. This sequence encodes CATSRSRDLGQVYSYEQYF.

The chain employs TRBV18 and TRBJ1-2; perhaps TRBD1 as D (5 bases). The germline gives CDR1 KGHSH, CDR2 LQKENI. Trimming took off 6 bases at V and 7 bases at J, with 21 bases between the two ends. CDR3 length: 15 amino acids. CDR3 in DNA: TGTGCCAGCTCCCCAAACGGGGACGGGAGTGGTGGCTACACCTTC. It translates to CASSPNGDGSGGYTF.

The rearrangement links TRBV4-3 to TRBJ2-3, with a possible D match to TRBD1 (7 bases). Germline V gives CDR1 LGHNA, CDR2 YSLEER. V dropped 4 bases and J dropped 2 bases, with 13 bases sitting between them. CDR3 size: 15 residues. CDR3 sequence (DNA): TGCGCCAGCAGCCGGGACAGCGGGCCCACAGATACGCAGTATTTT. This sequence encodes CASSRDSGPTDTQYF.

This chain links TRBV12-3 or TRBV12-4 with TRBJ2-2; no clear D gene. CDR3 length: 13 residues. Trimming removed 5 bases from V and 5 bases from J, with 9 bases in between. DNA of the CDR3: TGTGCCAGCAGTCTTCCCGTTACCGGGGAGCTGTTTTTT. This translates into CASSLPVTGELFF.

The CDR3: CASSQETGVIYGYTF. CDR3 nucleotides: TGCGCCAGCAGCCAAGAAACAGGGGTGATCTATGGCTACACCTTC. The chain links TRBV4-3 to TRBJ1-2; 7 bases line up with TRBD1. The V gene end was trimmed by 0 bases and the J gene end by 4 bases; junction bases not matched to a gene: 5. The germline V gene encodes CDR1 LGHNA and CDR2 YSLEER. The CDR3 length is 15 residues.

The chain is built from TRBV5-1 and TRBJ2-3; 12 bases are a match to TRBD2. Germline V gives CDR1 SGHRS, CDR2 YFSETQ. Unmatched junction bases numbered 3, after V lost 0 bases and J lost 7 bases. This CDR3 contains 15 residues. The CDR3 sequence is CASSLDTSGGNTQYF. CDR3 DNA sequence: TGCGCCAGCAGCTTGGATACTAGCGGGGGGAATACGCAGTATTTT.

The V gene is TRBV27, the J gene TRBJ1-1, with a weak D call TRBD1 (6 bases). Per germline, CDR1 MNHEY and CDR2 SMNVEV (reference sequence). Trimming removed 0 bases at V and 4 bases at J, with 15 bases between. The CDR3 extends over 16 amino acids. The CDR3 DNA is TGTGCCAGCAGTTTATCTGTTCCAGGGGAAAGCACTGAAGCTTTCTTT. Protein sequence: CASSLSVPGESTEAFF.

The chain uses TRBV30 and TRBJ1-2, with a weak D call TRBD1 (5 bases). The CDR3 covers 14 residues. Trimming shortened V by 4 bases and J by 8 bases, and 20 bases separated the two germline ends. Germline CDR1 is GTSNPN and CDR2 is SVGIG (reference sequence). DNA for the CDR3: TGTGCCTGGACCTCAGGATGGCAGGGATACGGCTACACCTTC. Protein: CAWTSGWQGYGYTF.

The V call is TRBV19, the J call TRBJ2-2, with D maybe TRBD2 (6 bases). The length of the CDR3 is 15 residues. V lost 5 bases and J 4 bases, leaving 14 bases between the germline ends. From germline, CDR1 is LNHDA and CDR2 SQIVND (reference sequence). The DNA for the CDR3 is TGTGCCAGTAGTGAGACTAGATTGCGCACCGGGGAGCTGTTTTTT. Translating it yields CASSETRLRTGELFF.